These 3 T cell receptor beta chains originate from one sample sequenced in a study of vaccination and CD4 T cells after COVID-19. The Oncomine TCR Beta short-read assay was what sequenced the DNA obtained from cultured CD4+ T cells. TCRdb re-derived calls from the PCR reads in MiXCR, one entry per CDR3 protein. The data hold around 4,500 distinct CDR3 sequences, with under 50% observed a single time. No antigen has been assigned to these receptors. Regarding treatment: roughly 10-day PBMC culture with coronavirus spike peptide pools or control peptides (ViraFEST assay). The sequenced material came from CD4+ T cells from blood, cultured in vitro. These receptors all come from a human donor who had recovered from COVID-19.

By proportion, this clonotype is large. The genes are TRBV11-3 and TRBJ1-2; D gene ambiguous. The CDR3 runs 14 residues. Germline assignment: CDR1 SGHNT and CDR2 YENEEA. V lost 2 bases and J 5 bases, leaving 12 bases between the germline ends. The CDR3 is CASSLLSGLYGYTF. The CDR3 bases are TGTGCCAGCAGCTTACTCTCCGGTTTGTATGGCTACACCTTC.

The chain has TRBV27 and TRBJ2-6; the D is unclear. Germline assignment: CDR1 MNHEY and CDR2 SMNVEV (reference sequence). This CDR3 region has 18 residues. V shed 0 bases and J shed 12 bases, with 24 bases lying between them. DNA for the CDR3: TGTGCCAGCAGTTTATCGTCAGAGTTGTCAGGTCACTCCGCCGTCCTGACTTTC. Its translation: CASSLSSELSGHSAVLTF. The variable domain in full, completed from reference TRBV27 and TRBJ2-6, reads EAQVTQNPRYLITVTGKKLTVTCSQNMNHEYMSWYRQDPGLGLRQIYYSMNVEVTDKGDVPEGYKVSRKEKRNFPLILESPSPNQTSLYFCASSLSSELSGHSAVLTFGAGSRLTVL.

This clonotype appeared a few times. This CDR3 is CASSPNGHYGYTF. DNA for the CDR3: TGTGCCAGCAGCCCTAACGGCCACTATGGCTACACCTTC. This chain uses TRBV9 with TRBJ1-2; D uncertain. The V end was cut by 4 bases, the J end by 3 bases, with 10 bases between. Germline lookup yields CDR1 SGDLS and CDR2 YYNGEE. The CDR3 is 13 residues long.